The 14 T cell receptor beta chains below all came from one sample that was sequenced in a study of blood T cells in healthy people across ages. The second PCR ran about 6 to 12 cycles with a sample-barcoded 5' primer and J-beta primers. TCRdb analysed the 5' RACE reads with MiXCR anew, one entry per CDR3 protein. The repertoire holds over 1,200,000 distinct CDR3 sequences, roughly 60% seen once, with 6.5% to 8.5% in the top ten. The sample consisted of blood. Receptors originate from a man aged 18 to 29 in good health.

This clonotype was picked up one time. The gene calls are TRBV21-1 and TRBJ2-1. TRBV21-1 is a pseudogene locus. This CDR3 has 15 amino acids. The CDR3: CASSKALYSYNEQFF. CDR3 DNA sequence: TGTGCCAGCAGCAAAGCGCTTTACAGCTACAATGAGCAGTTCTTC.

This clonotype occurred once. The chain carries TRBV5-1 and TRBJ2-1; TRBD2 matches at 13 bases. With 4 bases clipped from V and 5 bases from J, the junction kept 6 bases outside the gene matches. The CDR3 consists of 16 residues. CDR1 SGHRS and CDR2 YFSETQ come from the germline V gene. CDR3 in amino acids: CASSPELAGGDNEQFF. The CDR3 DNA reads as TGCGCCAGCAGCCCTGAACTAGCGGGGGGGGACAATGAGCAGTTCTTC.

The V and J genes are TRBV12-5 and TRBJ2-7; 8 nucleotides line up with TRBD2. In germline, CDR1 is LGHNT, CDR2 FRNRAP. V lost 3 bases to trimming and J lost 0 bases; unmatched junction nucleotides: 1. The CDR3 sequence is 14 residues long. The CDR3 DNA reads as TGTGCTAGTGGTTTCAGCGGGGGCTCCTACGAGCAGTACTTC. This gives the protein CASGFSGGSYEQYF. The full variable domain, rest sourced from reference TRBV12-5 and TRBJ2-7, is DARVTQTPRHKVTEMGQEVTMRCQPILGHNTVFWYRQTMMQGLELLAYFRNRAPLDDSGMPKDRFSAEMPDATLATLKIQPSEPRDSAVYFCASGFSGGSYEQYFGPGTRLTVT.

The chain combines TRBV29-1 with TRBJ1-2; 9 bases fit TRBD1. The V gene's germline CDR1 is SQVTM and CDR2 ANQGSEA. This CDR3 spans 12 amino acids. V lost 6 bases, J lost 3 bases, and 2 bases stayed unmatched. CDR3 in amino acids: CSVRTGDYGYTF. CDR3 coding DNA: TGCAGCGTCCGGACAGGGGACTATGGCTACACCTTC.

The CDR3: CSVEGNDYGYTF. The CDR3 nucleotides read TGCAGCGTGGAGGGGAACGACTATGGCTACACCTTC. V gene TRBV29-1 combines with J gene TRBJ1-2; D is perhaps TRBD1 (5 bases). This CDR3 comprises 12 residues. Germline V gene data show CDR1 as SQVTM and CDR2 as ANQGSEA. V lost 6 bases, J lost 3 bases, and 11 bases lay in between.

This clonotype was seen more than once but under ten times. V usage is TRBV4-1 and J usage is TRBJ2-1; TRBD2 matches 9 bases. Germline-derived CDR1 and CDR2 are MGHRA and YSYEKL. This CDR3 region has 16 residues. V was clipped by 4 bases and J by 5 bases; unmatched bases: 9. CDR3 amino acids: CASSLERLAGHNEQFF. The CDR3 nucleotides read TGCGCCAGCAGCCTCGAACGCCTAGCGGGGCACAATGAGCAGTTCTTC.

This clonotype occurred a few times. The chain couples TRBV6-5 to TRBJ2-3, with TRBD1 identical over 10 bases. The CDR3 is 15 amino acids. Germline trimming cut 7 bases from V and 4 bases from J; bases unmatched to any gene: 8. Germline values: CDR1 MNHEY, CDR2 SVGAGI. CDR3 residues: CASTHPGTGADTQYF. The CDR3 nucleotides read TGTGCCAGCACCCACCCCGGGACAGGGGCAGATACGCAGTATTTT.

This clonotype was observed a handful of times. DNA of the CDR3: TGCGCCAGCAGCTTGGCCGGTTCGGTCAGCGCTCCTTACAATGAGCAGTTCTTC. Amino acid sequence: CASSLAGSVSAPYNEQFF. This chain links TRBV5-1 with TRBJ2-1; D call uncertain. This CDR3 spans 18 amino acids. Between the trimmed V and J ends, which lost 0 bases and 4 bases, there was a span of 20 bases. The germline gives CDR1 SGHRS, CDR2 YFSETQ. The whole variable domain, filled in from reference TRBV5-1 and TRBJ2-1, reads KAGVTQTPRYLIKTRGQQVTLSCSPISGHRSVSWYQQTPGQGLQFLFEYFSETQRNKGNFPGRFSGRQFSNSRSEMNVSTLELGDSALYLCASSLAGSVSAPYNEQFFGPGTRLTVL.

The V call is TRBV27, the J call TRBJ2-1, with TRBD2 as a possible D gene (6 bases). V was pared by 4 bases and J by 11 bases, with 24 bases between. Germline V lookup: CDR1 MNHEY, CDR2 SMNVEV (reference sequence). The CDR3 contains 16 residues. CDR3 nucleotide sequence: TGTGCCAGCAGTTCACCCTTTGGGACTGGGTTAGTGCAGCAGTTCTTC. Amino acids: CASSSPFGTGLVQQFF.

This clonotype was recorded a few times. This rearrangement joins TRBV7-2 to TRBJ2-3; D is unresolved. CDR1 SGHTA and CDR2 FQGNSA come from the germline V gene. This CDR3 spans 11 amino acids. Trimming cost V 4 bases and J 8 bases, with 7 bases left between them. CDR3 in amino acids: CASSSQSTQYF. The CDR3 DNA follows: TGTGCCAGCAGCTCCCAATCTACGCAGTATTTT.

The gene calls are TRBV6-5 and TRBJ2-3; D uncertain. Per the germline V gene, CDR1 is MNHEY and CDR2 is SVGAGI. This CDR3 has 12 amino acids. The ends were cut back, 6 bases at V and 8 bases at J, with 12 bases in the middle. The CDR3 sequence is CASRREDGTQYF. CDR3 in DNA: TGTGCCAGCAGAAGAGAGGACGGTACGCAGTATTTT.

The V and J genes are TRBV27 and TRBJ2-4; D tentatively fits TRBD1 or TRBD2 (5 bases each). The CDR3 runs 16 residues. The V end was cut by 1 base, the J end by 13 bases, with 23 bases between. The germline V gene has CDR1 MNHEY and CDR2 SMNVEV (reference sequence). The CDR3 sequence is CASSLFAGTDVGEQYF. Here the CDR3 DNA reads TGTGCCAGCAGTTTATTCGCAGGGACCGACGTTGGGGAGCAGTACTTC.

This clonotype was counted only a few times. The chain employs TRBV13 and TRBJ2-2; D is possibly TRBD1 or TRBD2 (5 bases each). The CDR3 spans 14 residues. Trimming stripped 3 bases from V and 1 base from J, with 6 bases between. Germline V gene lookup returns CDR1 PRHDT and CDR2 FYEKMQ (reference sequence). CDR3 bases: TGTGCCAGCAGCTTGAGGGGGAACACCGGGGAGCTGTTTTTT. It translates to CASSLRGNTGELFF. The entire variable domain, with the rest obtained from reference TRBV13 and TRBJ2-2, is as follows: AAGVIQSPRHLIKEKRETATLKCYPIPRHDTVYWYQQGPGQDPQFLISFYEKMQSDKGSIPDRFSAQQFSDYHSELNMSSLELGDSALYFCASSLRGNTGELFFGEGSRLTVL.

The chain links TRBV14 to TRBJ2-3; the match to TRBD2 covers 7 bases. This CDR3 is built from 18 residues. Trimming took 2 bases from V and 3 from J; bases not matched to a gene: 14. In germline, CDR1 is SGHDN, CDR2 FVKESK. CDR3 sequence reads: CASSQWFHGGTNTDTQYF. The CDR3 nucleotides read TGTGCCAGCAGCCAATGGTTCCACGGGGGGACCAATACAGATACGCAGTATTTT.